A single sample is the source of the 17 T cell receptor beta chains below, sequenced in a study of chemoradiotherapy in HPV16-positive cancers. Method: immunoSEQ multiplex PCR; TCRdb's copy keeps in-frame clones and lacks some. The sample records about 33,000 clones, about 85% being singletons. The sequencing used blood, collected from a patient who underwent chemoradiotherapy. These TCRs come from a human donor with HPV-associated anogenital cancer.

The genes are TRBV7-2 and TRBJ2-4; D not certain. CDR1 is SGHTA and CDR2 is FQGNSA in the germline V gene. V was trimmed by 2 bases and J by 5 bases, leaving 10 bases between them. The length of the CDR3 is 14 residues. The CDR3 DNA reads as TGTGCCAGCAGCTTACAACAAAACGAAAACATTCAGTACTTC. Translating gives CASSLQQNENIQYF.

The genes are TRBV11-3 and TRBJ2-5; D is possibly TRBD1 (5 bases). V was shortened by 5 bases and J by 2 bases, with 15 bases between the two germline ends. This CDR3 region has 15 residues. CDR1 is SGHNT, CDR2 YENEEA, per germline. This chain's CDR3 is CASSKGQDHQETQYF. The CDR3, as DNA: TGTGCCAGCAGCAAGGGGCAGGACCATCAAGAGACCCAGTACTTC.

V usage is TRBV19 and J usage is TRBJ1-1, with TRBD1 as a possible D gene (5 bases). The CDR3 extends over 16 amino acids. Germline V lookup: CDR1 LNHDA, CDR2 SQIVND (reference sequence). Trimming took off 3 bases at V and 1 base at J, with 15 bases between the two ends. The chain's CDR3 is CASSMGSAQANTEAFF. CDR3 nucleotides: TGTGCCAGTAGTATGGGCAGCGCACAGGCGAACACTGAAGCTTTCTTT.

This clone has a handful of counts. V is TRBV14 and J is TRBJ2-7, with D uncertain. This CDR3 has 12 amino acids. With 4 bases removed from V and 4 bases from J, the gap between germline ends came to 8 bases. Looked up from germline, CDR1 is SGHDN and CDR2 is FVKESK. DNA for the CDR3: TGTGCCAGCAGCCCGTGGGGATACGAGCAGTACTTC. As protein: CASSPWGYEQYF. The full variable domain, with the rest looked up from reference TRBV14 and TRBJ2-7, is EAGVTQFPSHSVIEKGQTVTLRCDPISGHDNLYWYRRVMGKEIKFLLHFVKESKQDESGMPNNRFLAERTGGTYSTLKVQPAELEDSGVYFCASSPWGYEQYFGPGTRLTVT.

This chain connects TRBV7-2 to TRBJ1-5, with D unclear. Trimming pared 2 bases from V and 4 bases from J, leaving 12 bases between. The CDR3 consists of 15 residues. Germline CDR1 and CDR2: SGHTA and FQGNSA. CDR3 sequence (DNA): TGTGCCAGCAGCTTAACCCTAAGTCCTAATCAGCCCCAGCATTTT. Its protein product is CASSLTLSPNQPQHF. Using reference TRBV7-2 and TRBJ1-5 for the parts outside the CDR3, the full variable domain is GAGVSQSPSNKVTEKGKDVELRCDPISGHTALYWYRQSLGQGLEFLIYFQGNSAPDKSGLPSDRFSAERTGGSVSTLTIQRTQQEDSAVYLCASSLTLSPNQPQHFGDGTRLSIL.

This clone was found once. The chain recombines TRBV10-3 with TRBJ2-7; 16 bases fit TRBD2. V shed 6 bases, J shed 0 bases, and the junction held 8 bases outside the gene matches. CDR1 ENHRY and CDR2 SYGVKD come from the germline V gene. This CDR3 region has 18 residues. The CDR3 sequence: CAISSGTSGGVSSYEQYF. CDR3 nucleotide sequence: TGTGCCATCAGCTCCGGGACTAGCGGGGGGGTCAGCTCCTACGAGCAGTACTTC.

V and J are TRBV5-4 and TRBJ2-3, with a possible D match to TRBD2 (6 bases). The CDR3 totals 15 residues. Germline V gives CDR1 SGHNT, CDR2 YYREEE (reference sequence). Trimming removed 3 bases from V and 3 bases from J, with 14 bases in between. The CDR3 nucleotides are TGTGCCAGCAGCTCGGACTACGCCGAGACAGATACGCAGTATTTT. Residues: CASSSDYAETDTQYF. Variable domain in full (rest from reference TRBV5-4 and TRBJ2-3): ETGVTQSPTHLIKTRGQQVTLRCSSQSGHNTVSWYQQALGQGPQFIFQYYREEENGRGNFPPRFSGLQFPNYSSELNVNALELDDSALYLCASSSDYAETDTQYFGPGTRLTVL.

CDR3 residues: CASSLGSSGGTDTQYF. DNA of the CDR3: TGTGCCAGCAGCTTAGGATCTAGCGGGGGCACAGATACGCAGTATTTT. J is TRBJ2-3 and V is TRBV11-3; 9 bases line up with TRBD2. The CDR3 length is 16 residues. With V trimmed by 1 base and J by 1 base, 3 bases remained unmatched. CDR1 and CDR2 from the germline V gene are SGHNT and YENEEA. The full variable domain, with the rest looked up from reference TRBV11-3 and TRBJ2-3, is EAGVVQSPRYKIIEKKQPVAFWCNPISGHNTLYWYLQNLGQGPELLIRYENEEAVDDSQLPKDRFSAERLKGVDSTLKIQPAELGDSAVYLCASSLGSSGGTDTQYFGPGTRLTVL.

V usage is TRBV2 and J usage is TRBJ1-5; the D gene is possibly TRBD1 (5 bases). The germline CDR1 and CDR2 sequences are SNHLY and FYNNEI. This CDR3 region has 15 residues. The V end was cut by 2 bases, the J end by 0 bases, with 8 bases between. Here the CDR3 reads CASSEPGHSNQPQHF. The CDR3 DNA is TGTGCCAGCAGTGAACCGGGGCATAGCAATCAGCCCCAGCATTTT.

V and J are TRBV4-1 and TRBJ2-5, with TRBD2 matching 12 bases. The CDR3 spans 16 residues. V dropped 1 base and J dropped 1; count of bases not matched to a gene: 1. The germline gives CDR1 MGHRA, CDR2 YSYEKL. The CDR3 loop is CASSQGLAGAQETQYF. The CDR3 DNA reads TGCGCCAGCAGCCAAGGACTAGCGGGGGCCCAAGAGACCCAGTACTTC.

This rearrangement joins TRBV5-5 to TRBJ2-7; 11 bases agree with TRBD1. The CDR3 loop spans 19 amino acids. Germline V lookup: CDR1 SGHKS, CDR2 YYEKEE (reference sequence). V lost 4 bases and J lost 1; bases outside the gene matches: 16. The CDR3 DNA is TGTGCCAGCAGCCCTTGGGTAGGGGTCCGGGACAGGGGGTCCTACGAGCAGTACTTC. The encoded protein is CASSPWVGVRDRGSYEQYF.

The chain recombines TRBV19 with TRBJ1-5; 7 nucleotides match TRBD1. CDR1 LNHDA and CDR2 SQIVND come from the germline V gene (reference sequence). The CDR3 runs to 17 residues. The junction had 9 bases not matched to a gene; V was cut back by 4 bases and J by 0 bases. The CDR3 protein is CASSTGPGQNSNQPQHF. The CDR3, as DNA: TGTGCCAGTAGTACTGGACCGGGACAGAATAGCAATCAGCCCCAGCATTTT.

This rearrangement joins TRBV5-6 to TRBJ2-1, with D unclear. This CDR3 is 15 amino acids long. CDR1 and CDR2 (germline): SGHDT, YYEEEE. V lost 4 bases and J 0 bases, leaving 11 bases between the germline ends. The CDR3 region has the DNA TGTGCCAGCAGCCCCCAATGGAGCTCCTACAATGAGCAGTTCTTC. Protein: CASSPQWSSYNEQFF.

The chain couples TRBV12-2 to TRBJ1-5; TRBD1, the table's D call, was not compared with the DNA. TRBV12-2 is described as a pseudogene. This CDR3 has 18 amino acids. CDR3: CASRPRTPGQWSNQPQHF. CDR3 nucleotide sequence: TGTGCAAGTCGCCCCCGGACCCCAGGACAGTGGAGCAATCAGCCCCAGCATTTT.

The table lists this clone with a count of one. The chain carries TRBV11-3 and TRBJ2-1; 9 nucleotides match TRBD2. CDR1 and CDR2 from the germline V gene are SGHNT and YENEEA. This CDR3 region has 15 residues. V lost 5 bases, J lost 2 bases, and 4 bases stayed unmatched. CDR3 sequence (DNA): TGTGCCAGCAGCCAAGGGACTAGCACCTACAATGAGCAGTTCTTC. This translates into CASSQGTSTYNEQFF.

V usage is TRBV7-9 and J usage is TRBJ2-1, with D unresolved. Trimming shortened V by 1 base and J by 15 bases, and 13 bases separated the two germline ends. The CDR3 loop spans 12 amino acids. The germline gives CDR1 SEHNR, CDR2 FQNEAQ (reference sequence). CDR3 in amino acids: CASSLVGDTTFF. CDR3 DNA: TGTGCCAGCAGCTTAGTTGGGGATACGACGTTCTTC.

The V gene is TRBV15, the J gene TRBJ1-4; TRBD1 matches 8 bases. Germline assignment: CDR1 LNHNV and CDR2 YYDKDF (reference sequence). V was clipped by 0 bases and J by 9 bases; unmatched bases: 12. The CDR3 is 17 residues long. The CDR3 sequence: CATSRDIPAGQAKKLFF. DNA for the CDR3: TGTGCCACCAGCAGAGATATTCCGGCGGGACAGGCAAAAAAACTGTTTTTT.